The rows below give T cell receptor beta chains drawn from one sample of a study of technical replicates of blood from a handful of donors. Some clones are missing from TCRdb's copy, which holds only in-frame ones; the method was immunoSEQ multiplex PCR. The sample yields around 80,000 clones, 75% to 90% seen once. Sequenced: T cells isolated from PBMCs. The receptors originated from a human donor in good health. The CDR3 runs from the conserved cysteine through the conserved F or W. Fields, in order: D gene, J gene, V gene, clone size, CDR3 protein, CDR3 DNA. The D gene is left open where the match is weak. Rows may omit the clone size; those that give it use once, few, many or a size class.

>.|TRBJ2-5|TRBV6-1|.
CASSGQTEETQYF
TGTGCCAGCAGTGGTCAAACAGAAGAGACCCAGTACTTC
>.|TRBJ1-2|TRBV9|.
CASSVEPDYGYTF
TGTGCCAGCAGCGTAGAACCGGACTATGGCTACACCTTC
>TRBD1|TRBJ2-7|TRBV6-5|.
CASSYNRDRGHEQYF
TGTGCCAGCAGTTACAACAGGGACAGGGGACACGAGCAGTACTTC
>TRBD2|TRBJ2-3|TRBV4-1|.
CASSPPASGGWADTQYF
TGCGCCAGCAGCCCGCCCGCTAGCGGTGGTTGGGCAGATACGCAGTATTTT
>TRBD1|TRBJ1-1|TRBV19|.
CASSIQGGTEAFF
TGTGCCAGTAGTATACAGGGGGGCACTGAAGCTTTCTTT
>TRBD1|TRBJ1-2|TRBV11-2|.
CASSISGGGHGYTF
TGTGCCAGCAGCATCTCAGGGGGCGGGCATGGCTACACCTTC
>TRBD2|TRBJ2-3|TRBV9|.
CASSGGLHTDTQYF
TGTGCCAGCAGCGGGGGACTACACACAGATACGCAGTATTTT
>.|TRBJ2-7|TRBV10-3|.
CAISESEAGREQYF
TGTGCCATCAGTGAGTCCGAGGCGGGGCGCGAGCAGTACTTC
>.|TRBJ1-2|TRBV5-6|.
CASSPDQGNYGYTF
TGTGCCAGCAGCCCGGACCAGGGAAACTATGGCTACACCTTC
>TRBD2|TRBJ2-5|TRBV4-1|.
CASSQGLAGSQETQYF
TGCGCCAGCAGCCAGGGACTAGCGGGAAGCCAAGAGACCCAGTACTTC
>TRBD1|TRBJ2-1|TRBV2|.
CASSDPRDRGSYNEQFF
TGTGCCAGCAGTGATCCCCGGGACAGGGGGTCCTACAATGAGCAGTTCTTC
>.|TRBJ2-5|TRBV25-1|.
CASSETYQETQYF
TGTGCCAGCAGTGAGACTTATCAAGAGACCCAGTACTTC
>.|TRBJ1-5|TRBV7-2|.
CASSSKDRGYSNQPQHF
TGTGCCAGCAGCTCTAAGGACAGAGGATATAGCAATCAGCCCCAGCATTTT
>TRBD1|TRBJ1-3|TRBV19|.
CASSPTGVPGNTIYF
TGTGCCAGTAGTCCTACAGGGGTCCCTGGAAACACCATATATTTT
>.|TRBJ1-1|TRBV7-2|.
CASSQQGSGTEAFF
TGTGCCAGCAGCCAGCAGGGGAGTGGAACTGAAGCTTTCTTT
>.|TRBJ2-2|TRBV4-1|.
CASSQGLGELFF
TGCGCCAGCAGCCAAGGGCTCGGGGAGCTGTTTTTT
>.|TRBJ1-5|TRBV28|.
CASSPTPTGFDQPQHF
TGTGCCAGCAGTCCCACCCCGACAGGATTTGATCAGCCCCAGCATTTT
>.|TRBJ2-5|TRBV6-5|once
CASSYSAGRETQYF
TGTGCCAGCAGTTACTCGGCAGGGAGGGAGACCCAGTACTTC
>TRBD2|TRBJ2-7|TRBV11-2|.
CASSLGAGVSYEQYF
TGTGCCAGCAGCTTAGGAGCGGGGGTTTCCTACGAGCAGTACTTC
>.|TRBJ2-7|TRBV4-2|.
CASSHGRYEQYF
TGTGCCAGCAGCCACGGCAGGTACGAGCAGTACTTC
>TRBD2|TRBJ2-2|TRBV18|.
CASSPLAGVNTGELFF
TGTGCCAGCTCACCATTAGCGGGTGTAAACACCGGGGAGCTGTTTTTT
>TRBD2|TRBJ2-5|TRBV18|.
CASSLFSGEETQYF
TGTGCCAGCTCACTATTCAGCGGGGAAGAGACCCAGTACTTC
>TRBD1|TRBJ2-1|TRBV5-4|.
CASSIRGQGTYNEQFF
TGTGCCAGCAGCATACGCGGACAGGGGACCTACAATGAGCAGTTCTTC
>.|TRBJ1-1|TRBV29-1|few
CSVDLQGFEAFF
TGCAGCGTTGACCTCCAGGGGTTTGAAGCTTTCTTT
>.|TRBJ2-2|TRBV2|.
CASREDIFNVGELFF
TGTGCCAGCAGAGAGGACATATTTAATGTCGGGGAGCTGTTTTTT
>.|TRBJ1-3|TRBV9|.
CASSVDPTERTGNTIYF
TGTGCCAGCAGCGTAGACCCTACGGAGAGGACTGGAAACACCATATATTTT
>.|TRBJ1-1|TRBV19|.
CASSIRWTDTEAFF
TGTGCCAGTAGTATTCGCTGGACAGACACTGAAGCTTTCTTT
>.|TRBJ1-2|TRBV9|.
CASSPDTYYGYTF
TGTGCCAGCAGCCCAGACACGTATTATGGCTACACCTTC
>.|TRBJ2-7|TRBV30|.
CAWSVTGESEQYF
TGTGCCTGGAGTGTGACGGGAGAATCCGAGCAGTACTTC
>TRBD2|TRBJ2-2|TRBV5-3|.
CARSPGTSGSSDTGELFF
TGTGCCAGAAGCCCCGGGACTAGCGGGAGTTCGGACACCGGGGAGCTGTTTTTT
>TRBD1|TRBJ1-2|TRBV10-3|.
CAISESIDRVVGYTF
TGTGCCATCAGTGAGTCGATAGACAGGGTGGTTGGCTACACCTTC
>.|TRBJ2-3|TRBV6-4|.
CASSAMGEADTQYF
TGTGCCAGCAGTGCTATGGGTGAGGCAGATACGCAGTATTTT
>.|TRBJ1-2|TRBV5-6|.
CASSNGDGYTF
TGTGCCAGCAGCAATGGAGATGGCTACACCTTC
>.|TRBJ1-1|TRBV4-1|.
CASSQLPGHKNTEAFF
TGCGCCAGCAGCCAGTTGCCGGGACACAAGAACACTGAAGCTTTCTTT
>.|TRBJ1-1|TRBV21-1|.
CASSTRDRVPMNTEAFF
TGTGCCAGCAGCACCCGGGACAGGGTCCCTATGAACACTGAAGCTTTCTTT
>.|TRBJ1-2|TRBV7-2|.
CASSLGHLYGYTF
TGTGCCAGCAGCTTGGGACACCTCTATGGCTACACCTTC
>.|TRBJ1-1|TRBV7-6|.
CASSLTLARGNTEAFF
TGTGCCAGCAGCTTAACCTTGGCCAGGGGTAACACTGAAGCTTTCTTT
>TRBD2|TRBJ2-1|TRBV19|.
CASSIASGSYNEQFF
TGTGCCAGTAGTATTGCTAGCGGATCCTACAATGAGCAGTTCTTC
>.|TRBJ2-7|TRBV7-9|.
CASSFLYIYRAARDEQYF
TGTGCCAGCAGCTTTCTATACATCTACAGGGCAGCTCGGGACGAGCAGTACTTC
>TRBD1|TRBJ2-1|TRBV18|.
CASSPNGQGYNEQFF
TGTGCCAGCTCACCCAATGGACAGGGCTACAATGAGCAGTTCTTC
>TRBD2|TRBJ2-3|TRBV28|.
CASTPRGADTQYF
TGTGCCAGCACCCCCCGGGGGGCAGATACGCAGTATTTT
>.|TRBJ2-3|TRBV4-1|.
CASSRPPSGVGTDTQYF
TGCGCCAGCAGCCGCCCACCGTCGGGAGTGGGCACAGATACGCAGTATTTT
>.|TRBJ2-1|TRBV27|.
CASSFGSGAYNEQFF
TGTGCCAGCAGTTTCGGTAGCGGAGCGTACAATGAGCAGTTCTTC
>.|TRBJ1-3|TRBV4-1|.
CASSQAPGPSGNTIYF
TGCGCCAGCAGCCAAGCCCCAGGGCCCTCTGGAAACACCATATATTTT
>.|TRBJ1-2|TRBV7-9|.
CASSFGGDYGYTF
TGTGCCAGCAGCTTTGGAGGGGACTATGGCTACACCTTC
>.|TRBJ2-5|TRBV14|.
CASSQGARETQYF
TGTGCCAGCAGCCAAGGGGCAAGGGAGACCCAGTACTTC
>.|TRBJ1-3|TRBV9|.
CASSVESGPGNTIYF
TGTGCCAGCAGCGTAGAATCGGGTCCTGGAAACACCATATATTTT
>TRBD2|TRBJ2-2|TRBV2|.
CASSEAVLAGASTGELFF
TGTGCCAGCAGTGAAGCGGTTCTAGCGGGAGCGAGCACCGGGGAGCTGTTTTTT
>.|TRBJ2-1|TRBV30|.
CAWGGGLVEQFF
TGTGCCTGGGGGGGAGGCTTGGTTGAGCAGTTCTTC
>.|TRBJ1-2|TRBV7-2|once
CASSLEGANYGYTF
TGTGCCAGCAGCTTAGAGGGGGCTAACTATGGCTACACCTTC
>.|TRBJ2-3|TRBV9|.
CASSFTGATDTQYF
TGTGCCAGCAGCTTTACGGGAGCAACAGATACGCAGTATTTT
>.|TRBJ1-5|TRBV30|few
CAWSPRNQPQHF
TGTGCCTGGAGCCCCAGGAATCAGCCCCAGCATTTT
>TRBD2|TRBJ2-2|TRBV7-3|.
CASSLKLAGNPGELFF
TGTGCCAGCAGCTTAAAACTAGCGGGAAACCCCGGGGAGCTGTTTTTT
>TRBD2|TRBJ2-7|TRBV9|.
CASSPSLAAYEQYF
TGTGCCAGCAGCCCAAGTCTAGCGGCCTACGAGCAGTACTTC
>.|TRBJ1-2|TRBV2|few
CASSEDSYGYTF
TGTGCCAGCAGTGAAGACAGCTATGGCTACACCTTC